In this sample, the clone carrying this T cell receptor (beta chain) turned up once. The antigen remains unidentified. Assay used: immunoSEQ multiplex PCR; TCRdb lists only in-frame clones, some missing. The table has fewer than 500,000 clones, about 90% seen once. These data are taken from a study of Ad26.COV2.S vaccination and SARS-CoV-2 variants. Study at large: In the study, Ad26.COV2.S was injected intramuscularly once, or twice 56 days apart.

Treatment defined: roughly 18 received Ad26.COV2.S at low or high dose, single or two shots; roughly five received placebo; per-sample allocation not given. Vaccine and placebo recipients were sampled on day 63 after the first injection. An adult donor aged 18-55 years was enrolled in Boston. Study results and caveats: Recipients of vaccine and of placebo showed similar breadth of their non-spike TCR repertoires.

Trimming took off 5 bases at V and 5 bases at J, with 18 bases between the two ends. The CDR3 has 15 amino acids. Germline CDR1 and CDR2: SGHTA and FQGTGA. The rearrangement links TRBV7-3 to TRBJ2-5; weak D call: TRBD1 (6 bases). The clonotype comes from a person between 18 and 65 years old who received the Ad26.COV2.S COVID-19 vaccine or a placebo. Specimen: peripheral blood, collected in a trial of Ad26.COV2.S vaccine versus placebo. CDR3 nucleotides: TGTGCCAGCAGCAAGAGTACAGGGTACGCGGAGACCCAGTACTTC. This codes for CASSKSTGYAETQYF.